The next 2 T cell receptor beta chains were all read from a single sample in a study of a mutant IDH1 vaccine in newly diagnosed glioma. Antigens for these TCRs are unknown. Indicated time point: week 47, end of study. The vaccine gave 300 ug of a 20-mer mutant IDH1 peptide subcutaneously per dose. Here immunoSEQ multiplex PCR was the method, and the copy in TCRdb shows in-frame clones only, minus some. The sample lists tens of thousands of clones, around 81% seen once, with around 29% in the top ten. The starting material was PBMCs, obtained from a glioma patient whose treatment included an IDH1 peptide vaccine. The receptor set was obtained from a man aged 25 to 40 with glioma.

The J gene is TRBJ2-4, the V gene TRBV15, with 7 bases aligning to TRBD2. The germline CDR1 and CDR2 sequences are LNHNV and YYDKDF (reference sequence). The V segment lost 3 bases and the J segment 2 bases; nucleotides outside the gene matches: 16. The CDR3 is 19 residues long. The DNA for the CDR3 is TGTGCCACCAGCAGGGATCGTCCTTGGCGGGAGTTGTCCAAAAACATTCAGTACTTC. Translated: CATSRDRPWRELSKNIQYF. The complete variable domain, with remaining parts taken from reference TRBV15 and TRBJ2-4, reads DAMVIQNPRYQVTQFGKPVTLSCSQTLNHNVMYWYQQKSSQAPKLLFHYYDKDFNNEADTPDNFQSRRPNTSFCFLDIRSPGLGDTAMYLCATSRDRPWRELSKNIQYFGAGTRLSVL.

V gene TRBV13 combines with J gene TRBJ1-3, with unresolved D. Trimming stripped 5 bases from V and 4 bases from J, with 9 bases between. The CDR3 has 13 residues. Germline V gene data show CDR1 as PRHDT and CDR2 as FYEKMQ (reference sequence). Written as DNA, the CDR3 is TGTGCCAGCAGCCCCCAGCGCGGAAACACCATATATTTT. Translation: CASSPQRGNTIYF.